The TCR beta chain described here comes from a study of T cell responses to AZD1222 COVID-19 vaccine. Using immunoSEQ multiplex PCR, the repertoire was profiled, and TCRdb retains in-frame clones only, with some absent. The sample yields about 140,000 clones, roughly 90% seen once. CDR3 length equals 15 residues. CDR1 and CDR2 (germline): MNHEY, SMNVEV (reference sequence). J lost 4 bases, V lost 5 bases, and 5 bases had no gene match. The sequences come from peripheral blood, collected on day 0 of AZD1222 vaccination. V usage is TRBV27 and J usage is TRBJ2-1; 10 nucleotides agree with TRBD2. The sequence was collected from an adult in good health. DNA for the CDR3: TGTGCCAGCAGTCGCGGGACTAGCGCGTACAATGAGCAGTTCTTC. It specifies CASSRGTSAYNEQFF.